The present T cell receptor (beta chain) was sequenced within a study of CD8 T cells in Susac syndrome. The trim removed 4 bases at V and 3 bases at J, leaving 5 bases unmatched. This CDR3 contains 17 residues. Germline V gene data show CDR1 as SGHNT and CDR2 as YYREEE (reference sequence). Roughly 0.45 to 1 ug RNA was reverse transcribed with random hexamers. An immunoSEQ multiplex PCR amplified TCR beta CDR3 over 54 Vbeta and 13 Jbeta. TCRdb independently ran MiXCR on the immunoSEQ multiplex PCR reads; one entry per CDR3 protein. The sample includes fewer than 150,000 distinct CDR3 sequences, approximately 90% of them seen just once. Multiple sclerosis controls were treatment-naive patients with stable or active relapsing-remitting disease. TEMRA cells underwent FACS enrichment and CD8+ and CD4+ T cells underwent negative isolation.

The source is a human donor with multiple sclerosis. Sample: CD8+ T cells from PBMCs. The gene calls are TRBV5-4 and TRBJ2-2; 14 bases are a match to TRBD2. CDR3 region: CASSGLAGGGDTGELFF. DNA of the CDR3: TGTGCCAGCAGCGGACTAGCGGGAGGCGGGGACACCGGGGAGCTGTTTTTT.